A single sample is the source of the 8 T cell receptor beta chains below, sequenced in a study of blood T cells in healthy people across ages. The second PCR ran roughly 6 to 11 cycles with a sample-barcoded 5' primer and J-beta primers. TCRdb re-called the 5' RACE reads through MiXCR, storing one row per CDR3 protein. The sample includes some 1.6 million distinct CDR3 sequences, about 32% of them seen just once. Sequencing input: blood. The receptors stem from a woman in her twenties or thirties in good health.

This clonotype was recorded a few times. This rearrangement joins TRBV14 to TRBJ2-3; TRBD1 might be the D (6 bases). Trimming stripped 1 base from V and 1 base from J, with 9 bases between. CDR1 is SGHDN and CDR2 is FVKESK in the germline V gene. The CDR3 spans 15 residues. The CDR3 nucleotides read TGTGCCAGCAGCCAAGTTGAGGGGGGCACAGATACGCAGTATTTT. Its protein product is CASSQVEGGTDTQYF.

This chain connects TRBV20-1 to TRBJ2-3; 8 bases agree with TRBD2. J gave up 4 bases and V 5 bases, and 8 bases lay outside the gene matches. The CDR3 has 14 amino acids. Germline CDR1 reads DFQATT; CDR2 reads SNEGSKA (reference sequence). The CDR3 DNA follows: TGCAGTGCTGTGCGGGGGGACCCCCCAGATACGCAGTATTTT. Protein product: CSAVRGDPPDTQYF.

The chain combines TRBV7-3 with TRBJ2-1; D call uncertain. Germline CDR1 is SGHTA and CDR2 is FQGTGA. There are 14 residues in the CDR3. With 0 bases removed from V and 10 bases from J, the gap between germline ends came to 13 bases. Written as DNA, the CDR3 is TGTGCCAGCAGCTTAACTTCTGCCTATCGGGAGCAGTTCTTC. It translates to CASSLTSAYREQFF.

There are a few counts of this clonotype. One end of the junction fails to match germline, which may point to a read error. V and J are TRBV7-3 and TRBJ1-6; D gene uncertain. Germline loops: CDR1 SGHTA, CDR2 FQGTGA. CDR3 size: 13 residues. The chain's CDR3 is CASSFSSNSPLHF. The CDR3 region has the DNA TGTGCCAGCAGCTTTTCCTCTAATTCACCCCTCCACTTT. The variable domain in full, completed from reference TRBV7-3 and TRBJ1-6, reads GAGVSQTPSNKVTEKGKYVELRCDPISGHTALYWYRQSLGQGPEFLIYFQGTGAADDSGLPNDRFFAVRPEGSVSTLKIQRTERGDSAVYLCASSFSSNSPLHFGNGTRLTVT.

V gene TRBV13 combines with J gene TRBJ1-1; D call uncertain. The germline V gene has CDR1 PRHDT and CDR2 FYEKMQ (reference sequence). There are 15 residues in the CDR3. Trimming removed 0 bases from V and 0 bases from J, with 8 bases in between. The CDR3 is CASSLGDGLNTEAFF. The CDR3 DNA reads as TGTGCCAGCAGCTTAGGCGACGGATTGAACACTGAAGCTTTCTTT.

The rearrangement joins TRBV7-8 to TRBJ2-6; D is unresolved. The CDR3 length is 16 residues. From germline, CDR1 is SGHVS and CDR2 FQNEAQ. V lost 0 bases, J lost 0 bases, and 6 bases lay in between. The CDR3 coding sequence is TGTGCCAGCAGCTTAGCGTTGGACTCTGGGGCCAACGTCCTGACTTTC. Translated, it gives CASSLALDSGANVLTF.

Comment on this clonotype: Its ends do not fully match the called genes, so a read error is possible. The chain has TRBV3-1 and TRBJ1-1; D gene unclear. This CDR3 contains 13 residues. Germline V CDR1 and CDR2: LGHDT, YNNKEL (reference sequence). The CDR3 reads CAGSQGSRTEAFF. CDR3 nucleotide sequence: TGTGCCGGCAGCCAAGGTTCGCGGACTGAAGCTTTCTTT. The whole variable domain, remainder taken from reference TRBV3-1 and TRBJ1-1, is DTAVSQTPKYLVTQMGNDKSIKCEQNLGHDTMYWYKQDSKKFLKIMFSYNNKELIINETVPNRFSPKSPDKAHLNLHINSLELGDSAVYFCAGSQGSRTEAFFGQGTRLTVV.

This rearrangement joins TRBV20-1 to TRBJ1-2; tentatively, D is TRBD1 (5 bases). The CDR3 covers 11 residues. The V gene lost 6 bases and the J gene lost 5 bases, with 10 bases spanning the gap. CDR1 and CDR2 (germline): DFQATT, SNEGSKA (reference sequence). The CDR3 DNA reads as TGCAGTGCACCCCGGGGGTATGGCTACACCTTC. Amino acid sequence: CSAPRGYGYTF.